These 27 T cell receptor beta chains were sequenced from one sample in a study of blood T cell repertoires in COVID-19. Produced via immunoSEQ multiplex PCR; TCRdb's table is partial and in-frame only. The top ten clones hold roughly 5% of a sample with 250,000 or so clones, approximately 89% of them seen once. What was sequenced was peripheral blood. The receptors stem from a woman aged 40 to 50 who had recovered from COVID-19.

The V and J genes are TRBV5-1 and TRBJ2-7, with 12 nucleotides matching TRBD2. Germline V gene sequence: CDR1 SGHRS, CDR2 YFSETQ. The CDR3 runs to 15 residues. V lost 4 bases, J lost 3 bases, and 5 bases stayed unmatched. The CDR3 loop reads CASSKRTSGVYEQYF. The CDR3 DNA reads TGCGCCAGCAGCAAACGGACTAGCGGGGTCTACGAGCAGTACTTC.

The rearrangement uses TRBV27 and TRBJ2-3, with D uncertain. Trimming stripped 2 bases from V and 6 bases from J, with 12 bases between. This CDR3 has 14 amino acids. Germline CDR1 is MNHEY and CDR2 is SMNVEV (reference sequence). CDR3 DNA sequence: TGTGCCAGCAGTTTAAAGTGGTCGAGGGATACGCAGTATTTT. Translation: CASSLKWSRDTQYF.

The J gene is TRBJ2-1, the V gene TRBV12-3 or TRBV12-4, with D unresolved. The CDR3 covers 13 residues. V was trimmed by 5 bases and J by 9 bases, leaving 14 bases between them. The CDR3 region is CASSGTVDFEQFF. As DNA, the CDR3 is TGTGCCAGCAGTGGTACAGTCGATTTTGAGCAGTTCTTC.

This chain uses TRBV27 with TRBJ1-4, with D maybe TRBD1 (5 bases). Germline-derived CDR1 and CDR2 are MNHEY and SMNVEV (reference sequence). This CDR3 has 15 amino acids. V gave up 3 bases and J gave up 2 bases, with 10 bases separating them. The CDR3 is CASSFRGTTNEKLFF. The CDR3 DNA follows: TGTGCCAGCAGTTTCCGCGGGACGACTAATGAAAAACTGTTTTTT.

This clone was detected only a few times. This chain joins TRBV6-5 and TRBJ2-7, with TRBD1 as a possible D gene (6 bases). The CDR3 spans 14 residues. CDR1 and CDR2 (germline): MNHEY, SVGAGI. V gave up 5 bases and J gave up 3 bases, with 14 bases separating them. This CDR3 is CASSNAGTHYEQYF. CDR3 nucleotides: TGTGCCAGCAGTAATGCCGGGACACACTACGAGCAGTACTTC.

The chain couples TRBV28 to TRBJ1-2; D perhaps matches TRBD1 (6 bases). The CDR3 length is 14 residues. Germline V CDR1 and CDR2: MDHEN, SYDVKM. Trimming took 3 bases from V and 4 from J, leaving 12 bases between them. The CDR3 spells CASSFIQDSYGYTF. For the CDR3, the DNA is TGTGCCAGCAGTTTCATTCAGGACAGCTATGGCTACACCTTC.

CDR3 coding DNA: TGTGCCAGCAGACCCGAGGGAACCGGGGAGCTGTTTTTT. This gives the protein CASRPEGTGELFF. This chain connects TRBV12-3 or TRBV12-4 to TRBJ2-2; tentative D call: TRBD2 (5 bases). CDR3 length: 13 residues. V was trimmed by 6 bases and J by 5 bases, leaving 10 bases between them.

The V gene is TRBV20-1, the J gene TRBJ2-7; TRBD2 is a possible D gene (6 bases). The V gene's germline CDR1 is DFQATT and CDR2 SNEGSKA (reference sequence). Trimming left V 3 bases short and J 1 base short, with 13 bases between. The CDR3 loop spans 14 amino acids. The CDR3 region has the DNA TGCAGTGCTAGTTGGCGGGATAGGTCCTACGAGCAGTACGTC. Amino acids: CSASWRDRSYEQYV.

The chain combines TRBV5-6 with TRBJ2-7; 9 bases line up with TRBD1. With V trimmed by 0 bases and J by 3 bases, 1 base remained unmatched. Germline CDR1 SGHDT, CDR2 YYEEEE. The CDR3 spans 14 residues. The CDR3 here is CASSLGQGVYEQYV. As DNA, the CDR3 is TGTGCCAGCAGCTTGGGACAGGGGGTCTACGAGCAGTACGTC.

This sequence joins TRBV21-1 and TRBJ1-5; the table's D call of TRBD1 was not tested on the DNA. TRBV21-1 represents a pseudogene. The CDR3 consists of 17 residues. The CDR3 nucleotides are TGTGCCAGCAGTAAATGGGTCAGGGGGTCGCGTAGCCAGCCCCAGCATTTT. Encoded protein: CASSKWVRGSRSQPQHF.

This chain joins TRBV29-1 and TRBJ2-3; tentative D call: TRBD2 (6 bases). Germline assignment: CDR1 SQVTM and CDR2 ANQGSEA. CDR3 length: 14 amino acids. V shed 5 bases and J shed 3 bases, with 15 bases lying between them. CDR3 residues: CSVRQGGRTDTQYF. The CDR3 nucleotides are TGCAGCGTTCGGCAGGGAGGAAGAACAGATACGCAGTATTTT.

The rearrangement uses TRBV27 and TRBJ2-2; 13 bases map to TRBD2. V was pared by 6 bases and J by 7 bases, with 5 bases of the junction left unmatched. Germline CDR1 is MNHEY and CDR2 is SMNVEV (reference sequence). The CDR3 has 15 residues. The CDR3 is CASSLTSGRVGELFF. The DNA for the CDR3 is TGTGCCAGCAGCCTAACTAGCGGGAGGGTCGGGGAGCTGTTTTTT.

V usage is TRBV5-1 and J usage is TRBJ1-3; D may be TRBD1 (6 bases). There are 15 residues in the CDR3. The V and J ends lost 0 bases and 7 bases respectively, with 14 bases between them. Germline V lookup: CDR1 SGHRS, CDR2 YFSETQ. CDR3 DNA sequence: TGCGCCAGCAGCTTGGCAACAGGGTCGTTCAACACCATATATTTT. It translates to CASSLATGSFNTIYF.

The sample holds one count of this clone. This sequence joins TRBV27 and TRBJ2-7; D remains ambiguous. Trimming removed 4 bases at V and 0 bases at J, with 7 bases between. The CDR3 totals 13 residues. Germline V gives CDR1 MNHEY, CDR2 SMNVEV (reference sequence). The CDR3 region has the DNA TGTGCCAGCAGTTCCCCTAGCTCCTACGAGCAGTACTTC. This gives the protein CASSSPSSYEQYF.

This sequence joins TRBV6-4 and TRBJ2-2, with 7 bases that match TRBD2. This CDR3 has 14 residues. The germline V gene encodes CDR1 MRHNA and CDR2 SNTAGT. V shed 3 bases and J 6 bases; nucleotides not matched to a gene: 4. The CDR3 loop is CASSENGRSGELFF. The DNA of the CDR3 is TGTGCCAGCAGTGAAAACGGGAGGTCCGGGGAGCTGTTTTTT.

V usage is TRBV3-1 (or the pseudogene TRBV3-2) and J usage is TRBJ2-5, with TRBD1 identical over 9 bases. Trimming at V came to 4 bases and at J to 4 bases, leaving 7 bases not matched to a gene. This CDR3 comprises 15 residues. Germline-derived CDR1 and CDR2 are LGHDT and YNNKEL (reference sequence). CDR3 sequence reads: CASSRSLQGAETQYF. The CDR3 DNA reads TGTGCCAGCAGCCGCTCTTTACAGGGGGCAGAGACCCAGTACTTC.

The rearrangement joins TRBV6-5 to TRBJ2-2; D might be TRBD1 (7 bases). V shed 7 bases and J shed 4 bases, with 13 bases lying between them. The CDR3 runs 14 residues. Germline V CDR1 and CDR2: MNHEY, SVGAGI. This chain's CDR3 is CASKSQGGTGELFF. In DNA form, the CDR3 reads TGTGCCAGCAAAAGCCAGGGGGGCACCGGGGAGCTGTTTTTT.

The rearrangement links TRBV27 to TRBJ2-7; D not resolved. V lost 3 bases and J lost 6, with 9 bases in between. The germline V gene has CDR1 MNHEY and CDR2 SMNVEV (reference sequence). The CDR3 has 12 amino acids. CDR3: CASSFRSGEQYF. In DNA, the CDR3 is TGTGCCAGCAGTTTTCGATCCGGCGAGCAGTACTTC.

The genes are TRBV6-2 or TRBV6-3 and TRBJ1-5; D might be TRBD1 (6 bases). V was trimmed by 1 base and J by 6 bases, leaving 10 bases between them. The V gene's germline CDR1 is MNHEY and CDR2 SVGEGT. The CDR3 runs to 14 residues. This chain's CDR3 is CASSYYTGTQPQHF. The CDR3 DNA follows: TGTGCCAGCAGTTACTACACAGGGACTCAGCCCCAGCATTTT.

V gene TRBV12-3 or TRBV12-4 combines with J gene TRBJ2-7, with 8 bases lining up with TRBD1. The CDR3 is 13 amino acids. The V and J ends lost 6 bases and 10 bases, in that order; junction bases with no gene match: 11. CDR3 bases: TGTGCCAGCAGGACGACAGGGGAAGAGGACCAGTACTTC. Its translation: CASRTTGEEDQYF.

The chain combines TRBV3-1 (or the pseudogene TRBV3-2) with TRBJ2-5; TRBD2 matches at 9 bases. CDR1 is LGHDT and CDR2 is YNNKEL in the germline V gene (reference sequence). V was clipped by 0 bases and J by 2 bases; unmatched bases: 7. This CDR3 spans 17 amino acids. CDR3 amino acids: CASSQDKRLAVQETQYF. The CDR3 DNA follows: TGTGCCAGCAGCCAAGATAAACGACTAGCGGTTCAAGAGACCCAGTACTTC.

In its sample, this clone was seen a few times. The CDR3, as DNA: TGTGCCAGCAGTCCTCCGCGGGACAGGGTTTACAATGAGCAGTTCTTC. Its translation is CASSPPRDRVYNEQFF. The chain carries TRBV27 and TRBJ2-1; 9 nucleotides align to TRBD1. Trimming removed 5 bases from V and 4 bases from J; junction bases left unmatched: 9. Germline CDR1 reads MNHEY; CDR2 reads SMNVEV (reference sequence). The CDR3 totals 16 residues.

The chain recombines TRBV28 with TRBJ1-1; TRBD1 might be the D (5 bases). Germline loops: CDR1 MDHEN, CDR2 SYDVKM. The CDR3 loop spans 15 amino acids. Trimming cost V 7 bases and J 4 bases, with 19 bases left between them. The CDR3 is CASMEQGALATEAFF. Here the CDR3 DNA reads TGTGCCAGCATGGAGCAGGGCGCCTTGGCCACTGAAGCTTTCTTT. Full variable domain (outside the CDR3, taken from reference TRBV28 and TRBJ1-1): DVKVTQSSRYLVKRTGEKVFLECVQDMDHENMFWYRQDPGLGLRLIYFSYDVKMKEKGDIPEGYSVSREKKERFSLILESASTNQTSMYLCASMEQGALATEAFFGQGTRLTVV.

This clone has just a few counts. This chain joins TRBV12-3 or TRBV12-4 and TRBJ1-1; possibly TRBD1 for D (6 bases). Trimming removed 2 bases from V and 8 bases from J, with 9 bases in between. The CDR3 has 12 amino acids. CDR3 bases: TGTGCCAGCAGTTTAATGGGACAAGAAGCTTTCTTT. This translates into CASSLMGQEAFF.

This chain connects TRBV30 to TRBJ1-1; D is perhaps TRBD1 (5 bases). Germline V lookup: CDR1 GTSNPN, CDR2 SVGIG (reference sequence). Trimming removed 4 bases at V and 8 bases at J, with 8 bases between. This CDR3 contains 10 residues. CDR3 in DNA: TGTGCCTGGAAAGCAGGGGAAGCTTTCTTT. It translates to CAWKAGEAFF.

A single count supports this clone. The chain joins TRBV5-5 to TRBJ1-3; no clear D gene. Trimming left V 2 bases short and J 0 bases short, with 12 bases between. There are 16 residues in the CDR3. From germline, CDR1 is SGHKS and CDR2 YYEKEE (reference sequence). In DNA, the CDR3 is TGTGCCAGCAGCTTCCCCCAGACATTCTCTGGAAACACCATATATTTT. Its protein product is CASSFPQTFSGNTIYF.

This chain connects TRBV29-1 to TRBJ1-6; D not certain. Per the germline V gene, CDR1 is SQVTM and CDR2 is ANQGSEA. V dropped 5 bases and J dropped 5 bases, with 10 bases sitting between them. This CDR3 spans 13 amino acids. In DNA, the CDR3 is TGCAGCGTTCGTGGCAGTGATAATTCACCCCTCCACTTT. Its protein is CSVRGSDNSPLHF.